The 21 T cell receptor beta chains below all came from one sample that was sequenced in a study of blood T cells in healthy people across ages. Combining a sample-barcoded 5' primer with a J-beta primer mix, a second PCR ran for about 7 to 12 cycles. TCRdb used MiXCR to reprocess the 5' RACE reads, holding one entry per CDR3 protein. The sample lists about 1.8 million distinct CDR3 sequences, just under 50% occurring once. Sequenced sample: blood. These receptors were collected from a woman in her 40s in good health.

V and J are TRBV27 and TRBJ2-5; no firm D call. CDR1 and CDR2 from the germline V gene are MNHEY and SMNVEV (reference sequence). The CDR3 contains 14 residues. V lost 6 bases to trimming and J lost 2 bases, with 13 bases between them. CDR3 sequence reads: CASRRTRIQETQYF. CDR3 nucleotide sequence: TGTGCCAGCAGGCGTACCAGGATTCAAGAGACCCAGTACTTC.

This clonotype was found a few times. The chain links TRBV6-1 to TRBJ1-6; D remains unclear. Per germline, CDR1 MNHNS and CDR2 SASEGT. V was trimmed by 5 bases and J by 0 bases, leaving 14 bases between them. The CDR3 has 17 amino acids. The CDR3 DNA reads TGTGCCAGCAGTCTAGAAACTGTCAGCTCCTATAATTCACCCCTCCACTTT. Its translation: CASSLETVSSYNSPLHF.

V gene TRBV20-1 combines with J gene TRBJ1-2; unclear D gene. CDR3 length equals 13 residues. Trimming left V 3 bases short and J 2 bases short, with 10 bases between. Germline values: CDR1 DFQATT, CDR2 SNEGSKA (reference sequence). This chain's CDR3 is CSASPARNYGYTF. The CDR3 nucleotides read TGCAGTGCTAGTCCAGCCAGGAACTATGGCTACACCTTC.

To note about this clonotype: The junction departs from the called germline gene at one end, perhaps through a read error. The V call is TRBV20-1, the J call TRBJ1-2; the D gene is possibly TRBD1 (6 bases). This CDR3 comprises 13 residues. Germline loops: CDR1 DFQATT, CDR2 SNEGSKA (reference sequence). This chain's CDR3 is CSVTRGGPYDYTF. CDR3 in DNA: TGCAGTGTCACCAGGGGAGGGCCCTATGACTACACCTTC.

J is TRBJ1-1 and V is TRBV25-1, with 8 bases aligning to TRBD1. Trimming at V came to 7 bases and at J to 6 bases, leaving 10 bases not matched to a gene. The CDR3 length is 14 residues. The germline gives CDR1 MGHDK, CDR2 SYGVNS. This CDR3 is CASNSWTGKSEAFF. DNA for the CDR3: TGTGCCAGCAACTCCTGGACAGGGAAGTCTGAAGCTTTCTTT. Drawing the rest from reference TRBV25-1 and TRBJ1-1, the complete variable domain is EADIYQTPRYLVIGTGKKITLECSQTMGHDKMYWYQQDPGMELHLIHYSYGVNSTEKGDLSSESTVSRIRTEHFPLTLESARPSHTSQYLCASNSWTGKSEAFFGQGTRLTVV.

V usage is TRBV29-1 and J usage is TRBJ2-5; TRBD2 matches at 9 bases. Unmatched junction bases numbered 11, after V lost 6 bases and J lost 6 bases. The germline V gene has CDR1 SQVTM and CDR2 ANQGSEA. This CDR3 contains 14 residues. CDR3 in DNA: TGCAGCGTGGGACTAGCTGGTCCGGGAAAGACCCAGTACTTC. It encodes CSVGLAGPGKTQYF. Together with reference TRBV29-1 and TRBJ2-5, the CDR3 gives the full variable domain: SAVISQKPSRDICQRGTSLTIQCQVDSQVTMMFWYRQQPGQSLTLIATANQGSEATYESGFVIDKFPISRPNLTFSTLTVSNMSPEDSSIYLCSVGLAGPGKTQYFGPGTRLLVL.

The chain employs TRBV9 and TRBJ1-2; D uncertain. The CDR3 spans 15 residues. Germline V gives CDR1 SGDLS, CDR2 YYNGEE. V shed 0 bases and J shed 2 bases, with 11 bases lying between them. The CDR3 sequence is CASSVEAGGNYGYTF. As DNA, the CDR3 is TGTGCCAGCAGCGTAGAAGCAGGAGGGAACTATGGCTACACCTTC.

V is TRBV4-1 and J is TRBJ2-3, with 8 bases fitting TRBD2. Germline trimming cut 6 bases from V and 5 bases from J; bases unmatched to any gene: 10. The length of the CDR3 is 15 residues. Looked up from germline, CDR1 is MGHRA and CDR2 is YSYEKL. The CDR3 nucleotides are TGCGCCAGCAGTCGGGGGGGCACAGGCATAGATACGCAGTATTTT. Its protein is CASSRGGTGIDTQYF.

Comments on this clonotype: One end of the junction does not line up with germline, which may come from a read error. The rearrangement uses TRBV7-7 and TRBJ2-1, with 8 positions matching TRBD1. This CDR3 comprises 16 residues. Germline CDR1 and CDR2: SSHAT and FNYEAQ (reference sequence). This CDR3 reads CASSPTPGTGYNEQFF. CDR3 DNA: TGTGCTAGCAGCCCGACGCCCGGGACAGGATACAATGAGCAGTTCTTC.

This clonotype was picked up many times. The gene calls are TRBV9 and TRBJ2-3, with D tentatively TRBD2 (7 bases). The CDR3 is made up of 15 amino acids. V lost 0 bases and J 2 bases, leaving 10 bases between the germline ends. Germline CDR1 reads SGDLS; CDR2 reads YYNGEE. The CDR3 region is CASSVGGGPTDTQYF. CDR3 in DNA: TGTGCCAGCAGCGTAGGGGGGGGCCCCACAGATACGCAGTATTTT.

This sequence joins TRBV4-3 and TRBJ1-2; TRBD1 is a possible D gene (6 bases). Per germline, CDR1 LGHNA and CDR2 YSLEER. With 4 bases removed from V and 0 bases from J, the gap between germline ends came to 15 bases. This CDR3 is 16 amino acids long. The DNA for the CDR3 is TGCGCCAGCAGCCCAGACGGGACACGAGCTAACTATGGCTACACCTTC. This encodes CASSPDGTRANYGYTF.

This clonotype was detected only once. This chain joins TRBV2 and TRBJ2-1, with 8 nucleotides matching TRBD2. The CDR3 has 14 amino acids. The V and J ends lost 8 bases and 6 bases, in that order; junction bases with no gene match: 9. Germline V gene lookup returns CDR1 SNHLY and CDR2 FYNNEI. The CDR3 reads CASGRGGACNEQFF. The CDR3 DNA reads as TGTGCCAGCGGCCGGGGGGGGGCCTGCAATGAGCAGTTCTTC.

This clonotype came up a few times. The CDR3 sequence is CASTRGSTQETQYF. As DNA, the CDR3 is TGCGCCAGCACCCGGGGGTCCACCCAAGAGACCCAGTACTTC. The J gene is TRBJ2-5, the V gene TRBV10-2; a weak D match, TRBD2 (6 bases). Trimming cost V 7 bases and J 1 base, with 13 bases left between them. The germline gives CDR1 WSHSY, CDR2 SAAADI. The CDR3 sequence is 14 residues long.

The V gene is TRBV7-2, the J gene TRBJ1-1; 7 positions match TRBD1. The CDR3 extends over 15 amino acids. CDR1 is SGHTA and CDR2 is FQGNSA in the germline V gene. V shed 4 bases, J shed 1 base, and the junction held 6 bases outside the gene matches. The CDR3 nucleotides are TGTGCCAGCAGCTCGCCTTACAGGGGGAACACTGAAGCTTTCTTT. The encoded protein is CASSSPYRGNTEAFF.

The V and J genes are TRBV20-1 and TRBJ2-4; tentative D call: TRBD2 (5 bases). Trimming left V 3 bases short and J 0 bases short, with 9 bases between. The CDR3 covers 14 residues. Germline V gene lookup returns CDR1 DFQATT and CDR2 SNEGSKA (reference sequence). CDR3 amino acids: CSARDGEAKNIQYF. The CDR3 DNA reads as TGCAGTGCTAGGGACGGGGAAGCCAAAAACATTCAGTACTTC.

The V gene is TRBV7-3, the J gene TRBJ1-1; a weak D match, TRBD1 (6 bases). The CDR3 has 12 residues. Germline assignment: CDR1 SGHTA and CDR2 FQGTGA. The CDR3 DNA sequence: TGTGCTGTGGCAGGGGATATCACTGAAGCTTTCTTT. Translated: CAVAGDITEAFF.

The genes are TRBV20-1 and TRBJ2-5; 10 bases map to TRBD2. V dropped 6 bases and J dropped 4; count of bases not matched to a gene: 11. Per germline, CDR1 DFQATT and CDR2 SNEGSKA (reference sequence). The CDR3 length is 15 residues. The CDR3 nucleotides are TGCAGTGCCATCCAGAGGCTAGCGGGGGTAGAGACCCAGTACTTC. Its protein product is CSAIQRLAGVETQYF.

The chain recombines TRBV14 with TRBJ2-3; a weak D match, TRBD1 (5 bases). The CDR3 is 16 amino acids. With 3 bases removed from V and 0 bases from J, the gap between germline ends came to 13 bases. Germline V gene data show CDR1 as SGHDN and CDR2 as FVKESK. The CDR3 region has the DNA TGTGCCAGCAGCCATAGAGTGGGGCAAAGCACAGATACGCAGTATTTT. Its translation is CASSHRVGQSTDTQYF.

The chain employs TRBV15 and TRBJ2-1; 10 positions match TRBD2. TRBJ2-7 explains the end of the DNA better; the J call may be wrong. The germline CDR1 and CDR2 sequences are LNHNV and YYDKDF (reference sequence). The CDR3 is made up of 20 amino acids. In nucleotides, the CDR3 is TGTGCCACCAGCAGAGATCTCTTCGGAGCGGGGGGGCGTGTTAGGAATGAGCAGTACTTC. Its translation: CATSRDLFGAGGRVRNEQYF.

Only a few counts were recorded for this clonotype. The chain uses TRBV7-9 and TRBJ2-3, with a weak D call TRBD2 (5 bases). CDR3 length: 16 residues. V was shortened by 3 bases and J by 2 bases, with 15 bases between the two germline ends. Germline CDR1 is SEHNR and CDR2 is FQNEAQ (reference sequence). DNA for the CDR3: TGTGCCAGCAGCTTTGGGCCGGGGATGTCCACAGATACGCAGTATTTT. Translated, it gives CASSFGPGMSTDTQYF.

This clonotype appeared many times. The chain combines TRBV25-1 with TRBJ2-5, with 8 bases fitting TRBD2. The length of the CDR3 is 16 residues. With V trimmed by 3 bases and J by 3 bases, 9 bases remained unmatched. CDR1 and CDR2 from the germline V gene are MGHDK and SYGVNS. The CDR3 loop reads CASSDLGAGDKETQYF. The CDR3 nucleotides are TGTGCCAGCAGTGATCTTGGAGCGGGGGATAAAGAGACCCAGTACTTC.